This paragraph reports one TCR beta chain. What it recognizes is unknown. The data derive from a study of T cells in Graves' hyperthyroidism and ophthalmopathy. Study-wide results and caveats: Separation of ophthalmopathy from stable hyperthyroidism was achieved by a 13 V-J model. Blood also contained most expanded thyroid clonotypes above 0.001.

V lost 4 bases, J lost 3 bases, and 16 bases lay in between. The CDR3 loop spans 15 amino acids. CDR1 and CDR2 (germline): SGHTA, FQGNSA. Each patient was aged 18 to 65 and had newly diagnosed hyperthyroidism of under 2 months' duration. The CDR3 regions of TCR beta were amplified from RNA transcripts. The HTBI primer set was used in a first-round RT-PCR of the TCR CDR3. TCRdb re-analysed the multiplex PCR reads in MiXCR, keeping a single row per CDR3 protein. The data show 750,000 to 950,000 distinct CDR3 sequences, roughly 40% seen once. This sequence joins TRBV7-2 and TRBJ2-7; the D gene is possibly TRBD2 (6 bases). The sequencing input was blood. The receptor comes from a man between 18 and 35 years old with Graves' hyperthyroidism. CDR3 sequence reads: CASSSRRGPNYEQYF. The DNA for the CDR3 is TGTGCCAGCAGCTCAAGGCGGGGACCTAACTACGAGCAGTACTTC.